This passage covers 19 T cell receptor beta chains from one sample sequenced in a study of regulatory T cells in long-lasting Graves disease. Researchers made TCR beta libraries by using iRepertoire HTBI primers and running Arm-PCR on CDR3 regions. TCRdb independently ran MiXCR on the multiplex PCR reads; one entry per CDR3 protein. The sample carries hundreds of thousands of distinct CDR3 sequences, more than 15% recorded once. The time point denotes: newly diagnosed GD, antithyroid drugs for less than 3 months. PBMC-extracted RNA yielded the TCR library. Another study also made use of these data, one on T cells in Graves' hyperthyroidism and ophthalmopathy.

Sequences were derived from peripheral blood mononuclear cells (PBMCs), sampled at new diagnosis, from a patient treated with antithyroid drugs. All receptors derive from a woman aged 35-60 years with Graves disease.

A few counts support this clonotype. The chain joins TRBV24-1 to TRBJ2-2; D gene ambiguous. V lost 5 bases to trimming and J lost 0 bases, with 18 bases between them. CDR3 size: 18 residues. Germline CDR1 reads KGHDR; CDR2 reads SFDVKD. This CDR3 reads CATSAIEITETNTGELFF. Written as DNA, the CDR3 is TGTGCCACCAGTGCAATAGAGATCACTGAAACGAACACCGGGGAGCTGTTTTTT.

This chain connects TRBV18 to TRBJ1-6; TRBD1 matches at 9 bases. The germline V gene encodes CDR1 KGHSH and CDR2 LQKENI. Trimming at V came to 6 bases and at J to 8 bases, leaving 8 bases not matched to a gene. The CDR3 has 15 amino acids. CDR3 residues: CASSFEDRGYSPLHF. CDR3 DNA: TGTGCCAGCTCCTTCGAGGACAGGGGATATTCACCCCTCCACTTT.

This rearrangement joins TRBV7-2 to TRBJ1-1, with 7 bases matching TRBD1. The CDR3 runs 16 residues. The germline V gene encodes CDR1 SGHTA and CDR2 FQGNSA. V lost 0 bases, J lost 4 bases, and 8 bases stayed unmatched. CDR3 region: CASSLARQGVGTEAFF. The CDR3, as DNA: TGTGCCAGCAGCTTAGCCCGACAGGGTGTTGGCACTGAAGCTTTCTTT.

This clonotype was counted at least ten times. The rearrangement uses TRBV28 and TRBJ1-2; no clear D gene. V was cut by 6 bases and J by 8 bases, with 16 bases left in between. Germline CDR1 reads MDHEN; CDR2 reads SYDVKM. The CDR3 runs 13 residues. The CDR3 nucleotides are TGTGCCAGCAGCTTACCTCTCCCCGGAGGCTACACCTTC. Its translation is CASSLPLPGGYTF.

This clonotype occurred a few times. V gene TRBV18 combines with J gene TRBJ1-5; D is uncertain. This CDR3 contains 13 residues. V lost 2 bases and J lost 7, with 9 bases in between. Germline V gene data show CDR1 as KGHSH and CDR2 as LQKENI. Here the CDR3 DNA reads TGTGCCAGCTCACCAAACCCCGTACAGCCCCAGCATTTT. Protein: CASSPNPVQPQHF.

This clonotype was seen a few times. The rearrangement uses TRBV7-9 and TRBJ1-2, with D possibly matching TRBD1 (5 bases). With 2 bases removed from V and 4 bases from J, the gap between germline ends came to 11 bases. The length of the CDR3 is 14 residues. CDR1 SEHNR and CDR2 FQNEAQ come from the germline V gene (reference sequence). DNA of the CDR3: TGTGCCAGCAGCTTAACCCAGGGCGGCTATGGCTACACCTTC. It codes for CASSLTQGGYGYTF.

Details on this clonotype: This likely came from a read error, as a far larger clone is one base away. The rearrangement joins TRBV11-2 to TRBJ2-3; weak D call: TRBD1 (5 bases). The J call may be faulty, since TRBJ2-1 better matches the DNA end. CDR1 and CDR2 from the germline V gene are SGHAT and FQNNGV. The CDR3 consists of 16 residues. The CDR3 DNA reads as TGTGCCAGCAGCAGACGTCCGAGACAGAATTACAATGAGCAGTTCTTC. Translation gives CASSRRPRQNYNEQFF.

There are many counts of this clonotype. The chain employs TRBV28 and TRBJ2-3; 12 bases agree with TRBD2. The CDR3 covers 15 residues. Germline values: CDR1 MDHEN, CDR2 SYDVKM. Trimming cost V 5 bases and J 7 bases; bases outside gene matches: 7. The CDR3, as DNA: TGTGCCAGCAGTCAACTAGCGGGGGGAGGAAATACGCAGTATTTT. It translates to CASSQLAGGGNTQYF.

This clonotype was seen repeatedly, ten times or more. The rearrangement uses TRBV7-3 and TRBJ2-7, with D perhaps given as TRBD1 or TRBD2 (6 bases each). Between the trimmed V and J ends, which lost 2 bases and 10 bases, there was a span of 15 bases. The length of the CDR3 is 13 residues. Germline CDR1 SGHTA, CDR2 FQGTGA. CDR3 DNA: TGTGCCAGCAGCTTAGGGGGGCTAGAACCCCAGTACTTC. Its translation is CASSLGGLEPQYF.

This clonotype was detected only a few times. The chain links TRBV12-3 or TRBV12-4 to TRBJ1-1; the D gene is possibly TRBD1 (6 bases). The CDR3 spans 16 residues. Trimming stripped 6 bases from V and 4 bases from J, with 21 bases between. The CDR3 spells CASSRYPRGEGTEAFF. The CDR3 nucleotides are TGTGCCAGCAGCCGATACCCGAGGGGGGAAGGCACTGAAGCTTTCTTT.

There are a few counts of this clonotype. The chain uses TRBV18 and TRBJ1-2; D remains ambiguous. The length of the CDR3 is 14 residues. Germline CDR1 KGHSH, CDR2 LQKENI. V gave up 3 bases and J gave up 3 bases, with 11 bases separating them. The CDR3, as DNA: TGTGCCAGCTCACCGGACGTCGTGCACTATGGCTACACCTTC. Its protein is CASSPDVVHYGYTF.

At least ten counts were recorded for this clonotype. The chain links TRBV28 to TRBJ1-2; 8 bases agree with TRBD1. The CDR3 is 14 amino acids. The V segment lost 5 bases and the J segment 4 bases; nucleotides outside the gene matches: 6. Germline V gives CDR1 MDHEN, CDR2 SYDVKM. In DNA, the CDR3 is TGTGCCAGCAGTCCCGGACAGGGAATCTATGGCTACACCTTC. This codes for CASSPGQGIYGYTF.

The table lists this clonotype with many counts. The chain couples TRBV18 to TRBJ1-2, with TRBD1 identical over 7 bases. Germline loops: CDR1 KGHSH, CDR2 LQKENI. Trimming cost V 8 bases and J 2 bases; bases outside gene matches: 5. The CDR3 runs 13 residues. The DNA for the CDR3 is TGTGCCAGCAGCCGGGGACAGAACTATGGCTACACCTTC. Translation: CASSRGQNYGYTF. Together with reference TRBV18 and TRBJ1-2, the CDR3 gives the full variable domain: NAGVMQNPRHLVRRRGQEARLRCSPMKGHSHVYWYRQLPEEGLKFMVYLQKENIIDESGMPKERFSAEFPKEGPSILRIQQVVRGDSAAYFCASSRGQNYGYTFGSGTRLTVV.

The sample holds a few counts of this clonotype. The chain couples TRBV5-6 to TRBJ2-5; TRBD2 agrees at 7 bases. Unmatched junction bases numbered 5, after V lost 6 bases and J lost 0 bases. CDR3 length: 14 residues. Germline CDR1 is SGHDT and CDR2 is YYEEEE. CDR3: CASIWGGYQETQYF. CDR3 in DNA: TGTGCCAGCATCTGGGGGGGGTACCAAGAGACCCAGTACTTC.

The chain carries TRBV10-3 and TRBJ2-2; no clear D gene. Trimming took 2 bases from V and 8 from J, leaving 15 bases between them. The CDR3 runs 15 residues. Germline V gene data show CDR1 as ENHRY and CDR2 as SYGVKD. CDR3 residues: CAISEITRTGGELFF. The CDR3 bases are TGTGCCATCAGTGAGATTACGCGTACCGGTGGGGAGCTGTTTTTT.

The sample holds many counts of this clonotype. This CDR3 reads CASSPPGQLSGNTIYF. DNA of the CDR3: TGTGCCAGCTCACCACCGGGACAGCTCTCTGGAAACACCATATATTTT. V is TRBV18 and J is TRBJ1-3, with 7 nucleotides matching TRBD1. Trimming took 0 bases from V and 0 from J; bases not matched to a gene: 2. The CDR3 extends over 16 amino acids. Germline loops: CDR1 KGHSH, CDR2 LQKENI.

CDR3 sequence reads: CASSFAANTGEQFF. CDR3 DNA sequence: TGTGCCAGCAGTTTTGCGGCGAACACCGGGGAGCAGTTCTTC. The rearrangement links TRBV12-3 or TRBV12-4 to TRBJ2-1; D gene unclear. The CDR3 runs 14 residues. Deletions cut 3 bases from V and 10 bases from J, with 16 bases between.

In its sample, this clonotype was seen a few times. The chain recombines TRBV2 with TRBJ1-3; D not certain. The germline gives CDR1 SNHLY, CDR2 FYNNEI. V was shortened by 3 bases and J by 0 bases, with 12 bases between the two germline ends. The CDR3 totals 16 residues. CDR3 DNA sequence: TGTGCCAGCAGTGAGGTCGCAGGACCCTCTGGAAACACCATATATTTT. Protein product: CASSEVAGPSGNTIYF.

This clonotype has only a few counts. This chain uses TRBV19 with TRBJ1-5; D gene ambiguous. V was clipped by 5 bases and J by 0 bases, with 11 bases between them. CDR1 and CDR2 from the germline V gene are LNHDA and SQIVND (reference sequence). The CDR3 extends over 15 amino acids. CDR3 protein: CASSRLSNSNQPQHF. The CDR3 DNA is TGTGCCAGTAGTCGTTTATCAAATAGCAATCAGCCCCAGCATTTT.